The next 5 T cell receptor beta chains were all read from a single sample in a study of T cell responses to AZD1222 COVID-19 vaccine. Assay used: immunoSEQ multiplex PCR; TCRdb lists only in-frame clones, some missing. The profile covers 95,000 to 150,000 clones, with more than 85% appearing a single time and around a tenth taken by the ten largest. Sequencing was performed on peripheral blood, taken on day 0 of AZD1222 vaccination. The receptor source for this set is an adult in good health.

J is TRBJ1-2 and V is TRBV2, with 7 positions matching TRBD1. CDR1 is SNHLY, CDR2 FYNNEI, per germline. This CDR3 has 14 residues. Unmatched junction bases numbered 8, after V lost 4 bases and J lost 6 bases. The CDR3 region is CASSGALGGNGYTF. The CDR3 nucleotides read TGTGCCAGCAGTGGAGCTCTAGGGGGCAATGGCTACACCTTC.

The V and J genes are TRBV11-2 and TRBJ2-3; TRBD2 matches 7 bases. V was clipped by 3 bases and J by 4 bases; unmatched bases: 7. The CDR3 runs 15 residues. Germline V gene lookup returns CDR1 SGHAT and CDR2 FQNNGV. The CDR3 sequence is CASSFEGGSADTQYF. Here the CDR3 DNA reads TGTGCCAGCAGCTTCGAAGGCGGGAGTGCAGATACGCAGTATTTT.

J is TRBJ1-4 and V is TRBV30, with 7 nucleotides matching TRBD1. Germline CDR1 reads GTSNPN; CDR2 reads SVGIG (reference sequence). This CDR3 region has 14 residues. V trimming: 4 bases; J trimming: 7 bases; junction bases outside the gene matches: 9. CDR3 sequence (DNA): TGTGCCTGGAATAGGATAGGGGGCCTTGAAAAACTGTTTTTT. Translation gives CAWNRIGGLEKLFF. The entire variable domain, with the rest obtained from reference TRBV30 and TRBJ1-4, is as follows: SQTIHQWPATLVQPVGSPLSLECTVEGTSNPNLYWYRQAAGRGLQLLFYSVGIGQISSEVPQNLSASRPQDRQFILSSKKLLLSDSGFYLCAWNRIGGLEKLFFGSGTQLSVL.

The DNA for the CDR3 is TGTGCCAGCAGCGTAGACAGGACTAAAAACATTCAGTACTTC. It is translated as CASSVDRTKNIQYF. The V and J genes are TRBV13 and TRBJ2-4; D possibly corresponds to TRBD1 (6 bases). The ends were cut back, 5 bases at V and 4 bases at J, with 12 bases in the middle. The CDR3 loop spans 14 amino acids. CDR1 is PRHDT and CDR2 is FYEKMQ in the germline V gene (reference sequence).

This clone was observed once. The chain employs TRBV5-8 and TRBJ2-7, with 7 nucleotides matching TRBD1. The CDR3 extends over 13 amino acids. V lost 5 bases and J lost 6; bases outside the gene matches: 8. Germline V gene lookup returns CDR1 SGHTS and CDR2 YDEGEE. CDR3 coding DNA: TGTGCCAGCAGACACAGAGGGGGCTTCGAGCAGTACTTC. Translating gives CASRHRGGFEQYF.